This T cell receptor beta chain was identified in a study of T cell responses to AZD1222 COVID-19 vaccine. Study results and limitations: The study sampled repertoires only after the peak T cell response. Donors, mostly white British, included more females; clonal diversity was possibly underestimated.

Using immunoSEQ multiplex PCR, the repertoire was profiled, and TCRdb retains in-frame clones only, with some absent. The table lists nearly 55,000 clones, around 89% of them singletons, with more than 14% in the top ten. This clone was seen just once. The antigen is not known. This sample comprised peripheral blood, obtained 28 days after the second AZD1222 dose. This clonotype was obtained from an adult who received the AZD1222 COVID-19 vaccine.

CDR3 coding DNA: TGTGCCAGCGCTAGCGGGTGGTCCAATGAGCAGTTCTTC. It yields the protein CASASGWSNEQFF. The genes are TRBV6-5 and TRBJ2-1, with 8 bases that match TRBD2. Per the germline V gene, CDR1 is MNHEY and CDR2 is SVGAGI. CDR3 length: 13 amino acids. V shed 8 bases and J 6 bases; nucleotides not matched to a gene: 6.